These T cell receptor beta chains were read from a single sample in a study of control samples from healthy donors and cancer patients. Generated by immunoSEQ multiplex PCR, the TCRdb table keeps only in-frame clones and is missing some. The table records under 200,000 clones, just over 95% of them present only once. The sample consisted of blood. These receptor sequences come from a woman aged 25 to 39 in good health. Both conserved end residues are part of each CDR3. The D gene is left open where the match is weak. Only some rows state a clone size, as once, few, many or a class for expanded clones.

abundance	d_gene	v_gene	j_gene	CDR3nt	CDR3aa
.	.	TRBV7-2	TRBJ1-5	TGTGCCAGCAGCTTCCAGGGGATTGGGTATCAGCCCCAGCATTTT	CASSFQGIGYQPQHF
.	.	TRBV12-3/TRBV12-4	TRBJ1-1	TGTGCCAGCAGTCATAACCCGACAGACCCGGCTTTCTTT	CASSHNPTDPAFF
.	.	TRBV28	TRBJ1-5	TGTGCCAGCAGTTTAATGTTCCAGGGCAATCAGCCCCAGCATTTT	CASSLMFQGNQPQHF
.	TRBD1	TRBV6-5	TRBJ1-2	TGTGCCAGCAGTTCACAGGGGCTAAACTATGGCTACACCTTC	CASSSQGLNYGYTF
.	.	TRBV4-2	TRBJ2-1	TGTGCCAGCAGCGATCGGCAGGGTGGCTACAATGAGCAGTTCTTC	CASSDRQGGYNEQFF
.	TRBD1	TRBV13	TRBJ1-2	TGTGCCAGCAGCTCGGGACAGGCTTATGGCTACACCTTC	CASSSGQAYGYTF
.	TRBD1	TRBV7-8	TRBJ2-7	TGTGCCAGCAGCCGAGACAGGGGTAGAACCTACGAGCAGTACTTC	CASSRDRGRTYEQYF
once	.	TRBV3-1/TRBV3-2	TRBJ1-4	TGTGCCAGCAGCCAAGCAGGGCCCCGGCTGTTTTTT	CASSQAGPRLFF
once	TRBD2	TRBV29-1	TRBJ2-5	TGCAGCGTTGAAGATTGGGGCGGGGGAGAGACCCAGTACTTC	CSVEDWGGGETQYF
.	.	TRBV19	TRBJ2-5	TGTGCCAGTAGTATATCTCGGGGGGCGGTTGAGACCCAGTACTTC	CASSISRGAVETQYF